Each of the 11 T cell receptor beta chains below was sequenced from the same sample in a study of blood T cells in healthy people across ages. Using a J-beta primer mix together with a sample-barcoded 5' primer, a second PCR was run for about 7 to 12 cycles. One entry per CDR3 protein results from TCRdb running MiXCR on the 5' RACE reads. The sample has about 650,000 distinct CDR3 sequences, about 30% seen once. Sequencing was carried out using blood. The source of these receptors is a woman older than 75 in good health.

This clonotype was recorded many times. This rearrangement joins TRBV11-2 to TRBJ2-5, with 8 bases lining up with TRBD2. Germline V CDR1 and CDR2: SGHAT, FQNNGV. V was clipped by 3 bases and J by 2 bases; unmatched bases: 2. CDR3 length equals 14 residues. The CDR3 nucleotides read TGTGCCAGCAGCTTCGCGGGGGGACAAGAGACCCAGTACTTC. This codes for CASSFAGGQETQYF.

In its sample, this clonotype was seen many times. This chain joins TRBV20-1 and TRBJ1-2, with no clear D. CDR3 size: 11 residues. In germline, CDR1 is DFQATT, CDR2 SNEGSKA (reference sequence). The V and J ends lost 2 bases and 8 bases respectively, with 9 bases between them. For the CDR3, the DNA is TGCAGTGCTAGATCCGGTGGCGGCTACACCTTC. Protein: CSARSGGGYTF.

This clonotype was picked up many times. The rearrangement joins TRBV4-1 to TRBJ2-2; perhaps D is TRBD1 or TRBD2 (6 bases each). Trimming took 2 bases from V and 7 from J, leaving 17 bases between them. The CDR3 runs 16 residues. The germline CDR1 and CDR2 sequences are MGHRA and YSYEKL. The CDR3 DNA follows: TGCGCCAGCAGCCAACAGAAGGGGGGCCCAGGCGGGGAGCTGTTTTTT. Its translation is CASSQQKGGPGGELFF.

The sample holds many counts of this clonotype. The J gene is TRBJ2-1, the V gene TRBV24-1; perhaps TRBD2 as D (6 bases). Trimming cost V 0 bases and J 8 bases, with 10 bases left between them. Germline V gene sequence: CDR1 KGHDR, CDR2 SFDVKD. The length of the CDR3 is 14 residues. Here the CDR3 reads CATSDLGRGDEQFF. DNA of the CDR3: TGTGCCACCAGTGATTTGGGGCGGGGCGATGAGCAGTTCTTC.

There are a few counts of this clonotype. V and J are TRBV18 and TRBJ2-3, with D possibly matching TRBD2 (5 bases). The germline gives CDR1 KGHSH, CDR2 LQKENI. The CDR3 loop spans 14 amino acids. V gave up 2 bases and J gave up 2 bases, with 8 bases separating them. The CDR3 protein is CASSPSLATDTQYF. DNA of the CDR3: TGTGCCAGCTCACCATCCCTAGCCACAGATACGCAGTATTTT.

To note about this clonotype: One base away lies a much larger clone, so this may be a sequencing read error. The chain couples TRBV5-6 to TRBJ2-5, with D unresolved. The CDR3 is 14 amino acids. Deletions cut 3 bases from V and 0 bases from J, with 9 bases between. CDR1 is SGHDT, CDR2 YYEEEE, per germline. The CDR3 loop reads CASSWYGDQETQYF. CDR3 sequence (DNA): TGTGCCAGCAGCTGGTACGGAGACCAAGAGACCCAGTACTTC.

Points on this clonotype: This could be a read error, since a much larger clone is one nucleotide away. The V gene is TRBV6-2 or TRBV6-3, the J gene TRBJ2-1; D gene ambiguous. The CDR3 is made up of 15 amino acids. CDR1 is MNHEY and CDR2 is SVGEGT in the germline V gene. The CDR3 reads CTSNPPVGPRRGQFF. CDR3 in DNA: TGTACCAGCAACCCCCCGGTCGGCCCGCGCCGTGGGCAGTTCTTC.

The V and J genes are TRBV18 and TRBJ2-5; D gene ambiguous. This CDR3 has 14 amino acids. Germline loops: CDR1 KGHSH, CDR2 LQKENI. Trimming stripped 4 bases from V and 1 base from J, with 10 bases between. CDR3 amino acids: CASSRTRGQETQYF. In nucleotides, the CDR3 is TGTGCCAGCTCACGAACCAGAGGCCAAGAGACCCAGTACTTC.

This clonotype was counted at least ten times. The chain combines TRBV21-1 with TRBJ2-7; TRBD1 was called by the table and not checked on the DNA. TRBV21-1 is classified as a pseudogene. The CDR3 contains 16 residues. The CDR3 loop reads CARDSTGTGTNYEQYF. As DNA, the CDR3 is TGTGCCAGGGACTCAACCGGGACAGGGACTAACTACGAGCAGTACTTC.

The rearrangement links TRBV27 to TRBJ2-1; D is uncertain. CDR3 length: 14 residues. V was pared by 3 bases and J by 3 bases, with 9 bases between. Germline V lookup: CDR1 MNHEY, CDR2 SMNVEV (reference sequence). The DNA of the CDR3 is TGTGCCAGCAGTTTTGCGACACGCTACAATGAGCAGTTCTTC. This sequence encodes CASSFATRYNEQFF.

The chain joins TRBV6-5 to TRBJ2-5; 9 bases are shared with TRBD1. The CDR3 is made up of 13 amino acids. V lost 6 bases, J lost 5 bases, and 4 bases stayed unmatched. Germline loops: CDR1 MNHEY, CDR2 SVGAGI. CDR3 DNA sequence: TGTGCCAGCAGAGGGACAGGGAGGGAGACCCAGTACTTC. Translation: CASRGTGRETQYF.